Sequencing of this T cell receptor (beta chain) was carried out in a study of control samples from healthy donors and cancer patients. Data came from immunoSEQ multiplex PCR; TCRdb stores just in-frame clones and leaves some out. The table has 52,000 or so clones, roughly 94% seen once. Trimming cost V 5 bases and J 4 bases; bases outside gene matches: 6. There are 15 residues in the CDR3. Germline V CDR1 and CDR2: MNHEY, SVGAGI. The TCR sequence derives from a man aged 25-45 years in good health. Source material: blood. This sequence joins TRBV6-5 and TRBJ2-1; 9 nucleotides match TRBD2. Here the CDR3 reads CASSKSGGLYNEQFF. The DNA for the CDR3 is TGTGCCAGCAGTAAAAGCGGGGGGCTTTACAATGAGCAGTTCTTC.